A selection of T cell receptor beta chains follows, all from one sample in a study of cytomegalovirus exposure and HLA in healthy donors. Sequencing used immunoSEQ multiplex PCR; TCRdb keeps in-frame clones, though not all of them. The sample shows more than 110,000 clones, 75% of them seen only once. Sequences were obtained from PBMCs. These receptors were taken from a young man in good health and CMV-seronegative. Each CDR3 is given with its conserved first and last residue. A D gene is named only where the DNA matches it firmly. Clone size appears in some rows only: once, few, many, or a class for an expanded clone.

D | size | J | V | CDR3 | DNA
TRBD1 | . | TRBJ2-7 | TRBV18 | CASSPVQGVYEQYF | TGTGCCAGCTCACCAGTACAGGGGGTATACGAGCAGTACTTC
TRBD1 | . | TRBJ1-4 | TRBV11-2 | CASSLVTGGREKLFF | TGTGCCAGCAGCTTAGTTACAGGGGGCCGAGAAAAACTGTTTTTT
TRBD2 | . | TRBJ2-7 | TRBV7-2 | CASSQGASGPYEQYF | TGTGCCAGCAGCCAAGGAGCTAGCGGACCCTACGAGCAGTACTTC
TRBD1 | . | TRBJ1-3 | TRBV2 | CASSPKGAHGNTIYF | TGTGCCAGCAGTCCGAAGGGGGCGCATGGAAACACCATATATTTT
TRBD2 | . | TRBJ2-1 | TRBV28 | CATNSGGGTYNEQFF | TGTGCCACCAACTCCGGGGGGGGTACCTACAATGAGCAGTTCTTC
TRBD1 | . | TRBJ2-7 | TRBV10-2 | CASSDDRVLREQYF | TGCGCCAGCAGTGATGACAGGGTTTTAAGGGAGCAGTACTTC
. | . | TRBJ2-1 | TRBV11-3 | CASSLAASNEQFF | TGTGCCAGCAGCTTAGCTGCCAGCAATGAGCAGTTCTTC
TRBD1 | few | TRBJ1-6 | TRBV19 | CASSIGLFQTGDASPLHF | TGTGCCAGTAGTATCGGGCTATTTCAGACAGGGGATGCTTCACCCCTCCACTTT
. | . | TRBJ1-1 | TRBV4-1 | CASSQDNEPQNTEAFF | TGCGCCAGCAGCCAAGATAACGAACCACAGAACACTGAAGCTTTCTTT
TRBD2 | . | TRBJ2-5 | TRBV2 | CASGLGSGETQYF | TGTGCCAGCGGTCTTGGTAGCGGGGAGACCCAGTACTTC
. | . | TRBJ1-2 | TRBV28 | CASLPGGNYGYTF | TGTGCCAGCCTCCCCGGGGGTAACTATGGCTACACCTTC
TRBD1 | . | TRBJ1-2 | TRBV11-2 | CASSPDRARGYTF | TGTGCCAGCAGCCCCGACAGGGCTCGGGGCTACACCTTC
. | . | TRBJ1-1 | TRBV7-2 | CASSLTARGDTEAFF | TGTGCCAGCAGCTTAACGGCCCGGGGTGACACTGAAGCTTTCTTT
TRBD1 | . | TRBJ1-1 | TRBV29-1 | CSVERQGSTEAFF | TGCAGCGTTGAACGACAGGGGTCCACTGAAGCTTTCTTT
TRBD1 | . | TRBJ1-5 | TRBV28 | CASSLVGQGEGNQPQHF | TGTGCCAGCAGTTTGGTGGGACAGGGGGAGGGAAATCAGCCCCAGCATTTT
TRBD1 | . | TRBJ1-1 | TRBV27 | CASSRPGQGASAFF | TGTGCCAGCAGTCGTCCGGGACAGGGGGCTTCGGCTTTCTTT
. | . | TRBJ2-3 | TRBV10-3 | CAISGPAGTDTQYF | TGTGCCATCAGTGGGCCCGCCGGCACAGATACGCAGTATTTT
. | . | TRBJ1-6 | TRBV19 | CASSSTGKGSPLHF | TGTGCCAGTAGTAGTACAGGGAAAGGTTCACCCCTCCACTTT
TRBD2 | . | TRBJ2-1 | TRBV6-5 | CASSSSGRPYNEQFF | TGTGCCAGCAGTTCCAGCGGGAGGCCTTACAATGAGCAGTTCTTC
. | . | TRBJ2-1 | TRBV15 | CATSRDGGEQFF | TGTGCCACCAGCAGAGATGGCGGTGAGCAGTTCTTC